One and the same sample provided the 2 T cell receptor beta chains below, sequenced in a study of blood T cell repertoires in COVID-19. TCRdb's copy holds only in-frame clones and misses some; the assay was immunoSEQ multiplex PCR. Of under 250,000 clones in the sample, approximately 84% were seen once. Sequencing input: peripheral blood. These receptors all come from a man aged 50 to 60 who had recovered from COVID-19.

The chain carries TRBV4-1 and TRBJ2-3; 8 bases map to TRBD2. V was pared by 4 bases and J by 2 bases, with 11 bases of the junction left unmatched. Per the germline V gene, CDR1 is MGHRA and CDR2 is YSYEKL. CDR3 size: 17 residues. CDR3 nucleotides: TGCGCCAGCAGCCCCCGGGCGAGCGGGAGTAACACAGATACGCAGTATTTT. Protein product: CASSPRASGSNTDTQYF.

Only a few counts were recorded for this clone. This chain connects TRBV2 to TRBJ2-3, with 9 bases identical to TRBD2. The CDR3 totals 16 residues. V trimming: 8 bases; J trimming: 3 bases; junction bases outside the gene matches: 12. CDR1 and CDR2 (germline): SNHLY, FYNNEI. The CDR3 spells CASSVLAGVGTDTQYF. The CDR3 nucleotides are TGTGCCAGCTCCGTGTTAGCGGGAGTTGGGACAGATACGCAGTATTTT.